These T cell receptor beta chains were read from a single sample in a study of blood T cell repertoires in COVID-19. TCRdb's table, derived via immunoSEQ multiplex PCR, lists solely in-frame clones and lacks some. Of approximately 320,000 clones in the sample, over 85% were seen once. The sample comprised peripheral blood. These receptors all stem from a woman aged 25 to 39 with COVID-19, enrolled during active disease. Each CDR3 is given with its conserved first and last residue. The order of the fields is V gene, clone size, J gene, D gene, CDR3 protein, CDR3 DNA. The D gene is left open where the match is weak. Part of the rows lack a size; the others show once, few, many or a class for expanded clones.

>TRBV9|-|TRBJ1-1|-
CASSPRGPRTGAEAFF
TGTGCCAGCAGCCCGCGAGGTCCGAGGACCGGGGCTGAAGCTTTCTTT
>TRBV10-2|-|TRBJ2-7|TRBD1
CASNPTGVPSHEQYF
TGCGCCAGCAACCCGACAGGGGTGCCCAGCCACGAGCAGTACTTC
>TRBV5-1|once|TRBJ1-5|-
CASSLGQPNQPQHF
TGCGCCAGCAGCTTGGGACAGCCCAATCAGCCCCAGCATTTT
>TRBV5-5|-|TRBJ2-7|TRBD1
CASRWDSSYEQYF
TGTGCCAGCAGGTGGGACAGTTCCTACGAGCAGTACTTC
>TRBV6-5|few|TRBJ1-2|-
CASEDSLNYGYTF
TGTGCCAGCGAAGACAGCTTAAACTATGGCTACACCTTC
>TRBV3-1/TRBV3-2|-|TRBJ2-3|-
CASSQSFVLGPGVPDTQYF
TGTGCCAGCAGCCAATCCTTCGTTTTGGGACCGGGGGTGCCAGATACGCAGTATTTT
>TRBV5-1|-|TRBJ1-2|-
CASSWTNSGYTF
TGCGCCAGCAGCTGGACTAACAGTGGCTACACCTTC
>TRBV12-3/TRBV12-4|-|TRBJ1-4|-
CASKPTTNEKLFF
TGTGCCAGCAAGCCCACAACTAATGAAAAACTGTTTTTT
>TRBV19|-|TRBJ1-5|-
CASSPDRYSNQPQHF
TGTGCCAGTAGTCCGGACAGATATAGCAATCAGCCCCAGCATTTT
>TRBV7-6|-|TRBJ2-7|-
CASSPLGEAYEQYF
TGTGCCAGCAGCCCTTTAGGGGAGGCCTACGAGCAGTACTTC
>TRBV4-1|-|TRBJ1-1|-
CASSQARSRRNTEAFF
TGCGCCAGCAGCCAAGCGCGCTCGAGAAGGAACACTGAAGCTTTCTTT
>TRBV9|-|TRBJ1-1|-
CASSVLDRAPDEAFF
TGTGCCAGCAGCGTCTTGGACAGAGCCCCTGATGAAGCTTTCTTT
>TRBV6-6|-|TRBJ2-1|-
CASSYPPASSYNEQFF
TGTGCCAGCAGTTATCCGCCCGCTAGCTCCTACAATGAGCAGTTCTTC
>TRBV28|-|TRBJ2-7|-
CASSLWDTSSYEQYF
TGTGCCAGCAGTTTGTGGGACACTAGCTCCTACGAGCAGTACTTC
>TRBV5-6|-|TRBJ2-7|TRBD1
CASSPDRGFLSYEQYF
TGTGCCAGCAGTCCGGACAGGGGCTTTCTCTCCTACGAGCAGTACTTC
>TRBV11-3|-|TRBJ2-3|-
CASSLLSSPDTQYF
TGTGCCAGCAGCTTGCTAAGCTCCCCAGATACGCAGTATTTT
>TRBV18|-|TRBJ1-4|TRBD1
CASSPPDRVQLEKLFF
TGTGCCAGCTCACCACCGGACAGGGTCCAATTAGAAAAACTGTTTTTT
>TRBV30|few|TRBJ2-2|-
CAWNGGGVDTGELFF
TGTGCCTGGAACGGGGGAGGAGTAGACACCGGGGAGCTGTTTTTT
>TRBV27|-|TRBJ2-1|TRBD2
CASSSWTSGGPRSYNEQFF
TGTGCCAGCAGTTCCTGGACTAGCGGGGGCCCCCGATCTTACAATGAGCAGTTCTTC
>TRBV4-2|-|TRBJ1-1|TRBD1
CASSQAVLGTGATNTEAFF
TGTGCCAGCAGCCAAGCGGTCCTGGGGACAGGGGCTACGAACACTGAAGCTTTCTTT
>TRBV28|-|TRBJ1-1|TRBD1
CASSTGTANTEAFF
TGTGCCAGCAGCACCGGGACAGCGAACACTGAAGCTTTCTTT
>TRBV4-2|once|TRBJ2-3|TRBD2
CASSQGRTSSTDTQYF
TGTGCCAGCAGCCAAGGAAGGACTAGTAGCACAGATACGCAGTATTTT
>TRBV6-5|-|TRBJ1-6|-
CASRGAYSPLHF
TGTGCCAGCAGGGGAGCGTATTCACCCCTCCACTTT
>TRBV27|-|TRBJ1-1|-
CASMFTPDTEAFF
TGTGCCAGCATGTTTACTCCGGACACTGAAGCTTTCTTT
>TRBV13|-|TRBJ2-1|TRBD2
CASSLGLAEENEQFF
TGTGCCAGCAGCCTAGGACTAGCGGAGGAAAATGAGCAGTTCTTC
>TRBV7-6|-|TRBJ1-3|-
CASSLPSDSGNTIYF
TGTGCCAGCAGCTTACCCTCAGATTCTGGAAACACCATATATTTT
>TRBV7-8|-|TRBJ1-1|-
CASSLESLMNTEAFF
TGTGCCAGCAGCTTAGAATCACTTATGAACACTGAAGCTTTCTTT
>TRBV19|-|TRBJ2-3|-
CASRLQANPTDTQYF
TGTGCCAGTAGACTACAGGCTAACCCCACAGATACGCAGTATTTT